The next 15 T cell receptor beta chains were all read from a single sample in a study of cytomegalovirus exposure and HLA in healthy donors. Method: immunoSEQ multiplex PCR; TCRdb's copy keeps in-frame clones and lacks some. In the table there are around 170,000 clones, 75% to 90% of which are singletons. Material for sequencing was PBMCs. These receptors all stem from a man between 18 and 35 years old in good health and CMV-seropositive.

The V call is TRBV16, the J call TRBJ2-7; 7 nucleotides align to TRBD2. CDR3 length equals 15 residues. V lost 4 bases and J lost 3; bases outside the gene matches: 9. CDR1 and CDR2 from the germline V gene are KGHSY and FQNENV. CDR3 in DNA: TGTGCCAGCAGCCTCGGTACTAGCGAAGTCTACGAGCAGTACTTC. Amino acids: CASSLGTSEVYEQYF.

The V call is TRBV5-1, the J call TRBJ2-1, with 12 bases aligning to TRBD2. From germline, CDR1 is SGHRS and CDR2 YFSETQ. The V gene end was trimmed by 1 base and the J gene end by 9 bases; junction bases not matched to a gene: 2. CDR3 size: 14 residues. The CDR3 coding sequence is TGCGCCAGCAGCTTGACTAGCGGGGGGTTTGAGCAGTTCTTC. This translates into CASSLTSGGFEQFF.

The chain recombines TRBV9 with TRBJ2-1; D is possibly TRBD2 (5 bases). The V gene lost 3 bases and the J gene lost 9 bases, with 13 bases spanning the gap. The germline gives CDR1 SGDLS, CDR2 YYNGEE. This CDR3 has 13 amino acids. DNA for the CDR3: TGTGCCAGCAGCGGGAGTTCTGGGAGTGAGCAGTTCTTC. It yields the protein CASSGSSGSEQFF.

The chain combines TRBV29-1 with TRBJ2-7, with D unclear. The ends were cut back, 6 bases at V and 5 bases at J, with 11 bases in the middle. CDR1 and CDR2 from the germline V gene are SQVTM and ANQGSEA. CDR3 length: 11 residues. CDR3 loop: CSVGDEDEQYF. CDR3 bases: TGCAGCGTAGGAGACGAAGACGAGCAGTACTTC.

The genes are TRBV7-9 and TRBJ1-2; D perhaps matches TRBD1 (6 bases). The CDR3 has 13 residues. The germline V and J ends were trimmed by 4 bases and 10 bases, with 16 bases remaining between them. Germline CDR1 and CDR2: SEHNR and FQNEAQ (reference sequence). The DNA of the CDR3 is TGTGCCAGCAGCTCGACGGTGGACAGTGCCTACACCTTC. Encoded protein: CASSSTVDSAYTF.

The V call is TRBV11-2, the J call TRBJ1-1, with TRBD1 matching 8 bases. The CDR3 totals 12 residues. The germline V gene encodes CDR1 SGHAT and CDR2 FQNNGV. Trimming removed 5 bases from V and 8 bases from J; junction bases left unmatched: 4. The CDR3 region has the DNA TGTGCCAGCAGCCCCGACAGGGGCGAAGCTTTCTTT. Translation gives CASSPDRGEAFF. Together with reference TRBV11-2 and TRBJ1-1, the CDR3 gives the full variable domain: EAGVAQSPRYKIIEKRQSVAFWCNPISGHATLYWYQQILGQGPKLLIQFQNNGVVDDSQLPKDRFSAERLKGVDSTLKIQPAKLEDSAVYLCASSPDRGEAFFGQGTRLTVV.

The V and J genes are TRBV10-3 and TRBJ1-6; no reliable D call. CDR3 length: 13 residues. CDR1 ENHRY and CDR2 SYGVKD come from the germline V gene. V was trimmed by 3 bases and J by 8 bases, leaving 8 bases between them. CDR3 loop: CAISESGDSPLHF. CDR3 coding DNA: TGTGCCATCAGTGAAAGCGGGGATTCACCCCTCCACTTT.

The chain has TRBV6-5 and TRBJ2-7; 7 bases match TRBD2. Trimming took 6 bases from V and 0 from J; bases not matched to a gene: 8. The CDR3 contains 15 residues. CDR1 and CDR2 (germline): MNHEY, SVGAGI. The CDR3 reads CASSPSGGSSYEQYF. The CDR3 DNA reads TGTGCCAGCAGCCCCAGCGGCGGGAGCTCCTACGAGCAGTACTTC.

The V call is TRBV27, the J call TRBJ2-1, with 8 bases matching TRBD1. The CDR3 totals 17 residues. Germline loops: CDR1 MNHEY, CDR2 SMNVEV (reference sequence). J lost 8 bases, V lost 3 bases, and 15 bases had no gene match. CDR3 nucleotides: TGTGCCAGCAGTTTGCCATATAGGACAGGGCCTTGGGATGAGCAGTTCTTC. As protein: CASSLPYRTGPWDEQFF.

This clone showed up just once. V usage is TRBV13 and J usage is TRBJ2-1; TRBD2 aligns across 10 bases. The CDR3 is 15 amino acids. With V trimmed by 0 bases and J by 10 bases, 6 bases remained unmatched. In germline, CDR1 is PRHDT, CDR2 FYEKMQ (reference sequence). CDR3 loop: CASSLGSSGGREQFF. CDR3 bases: TGTGCCAGCAGCTTAGGTTCTAGCGGGGGTAGAGAGCAGTTCTTC.

The chain couples TRBV28 to TRBJ2-1, with a weak D call TRBD2 (6 bases). The CDR3 sequence is 14 residues long. CDR1 MDHEN and CDR2 SYDVKM come from the germline V gene. V lost 6 bases to trimming and J lost 2 bases, with 11 bases between them. CDR3 residues: CASRTSSTYNEQFF. CDR3 bases: TGTGCCAGCAGGACTAGTAGTACCTACAATGAGCAGTTCTTC.

This chain connects TRBV5-4 to TRBJ2-4; 9 nucleotides match TRBD2. CDR1 is SGHNT and CDR2 is YYREEE in the germline V gene (reference sequence). Germline trimming cut 4 bases from V and 5 bases from J; bases unmatched to any gene: 4. There are 14 residues in the CDR3. The CDR3 nucleotides are TGTGCCAGCAGCCCTAGCGGGATGGAAAACATTCAGTACTTC. This translates into CASSPSGMENIQYF.

The chain employs TRBV9 and TRBJ1-1; D unclear. CDR1 SGDLS and CDR2 YYNGEE come from the germline V gene. The CDR3 runs 13 residues. The V end lost 1 base, the J end lost 0 bases, and 4 bases lay between the germline ends. CDR3 bases: TGTGCCAGCAGCGTACAGATGAACACTGAAGCTTTCTTT. As protein: CASSVQMNTEAFF.

This chain joins TRBV19 and TRBJ1-2; D is unresolved. The CDR3 totals 11 residues. CDR1 is LNHDA, CDR2 SQIVND, per germline (reference sequence). With 6 bases removed from V and 4 bases from J, the gap between germline ends came to 6 bases. Written as DNA, the CDR3 is TGTGCCAGTAGCGTCGGCTATGGCTACACCTTC. It specifies CASSVGYGYTF.

V and J are TRBV6-1 and TRBJ2-5; a weak D match, TRBD1 (6 bases). Germline CDR1 reads MNHNS; CDR2 reads SASEGT. The CDR3 spans 16 residues. V gave up 0 bases and J gave up 2 bases, with 13 bases separating them. In DNA, the CDR3 is TGTGCCAGCAGTGAAGCATTGGGGACAACTCAAGAGACCCAGTACTTC. It is translated as CASSEALGTTQETQYF.